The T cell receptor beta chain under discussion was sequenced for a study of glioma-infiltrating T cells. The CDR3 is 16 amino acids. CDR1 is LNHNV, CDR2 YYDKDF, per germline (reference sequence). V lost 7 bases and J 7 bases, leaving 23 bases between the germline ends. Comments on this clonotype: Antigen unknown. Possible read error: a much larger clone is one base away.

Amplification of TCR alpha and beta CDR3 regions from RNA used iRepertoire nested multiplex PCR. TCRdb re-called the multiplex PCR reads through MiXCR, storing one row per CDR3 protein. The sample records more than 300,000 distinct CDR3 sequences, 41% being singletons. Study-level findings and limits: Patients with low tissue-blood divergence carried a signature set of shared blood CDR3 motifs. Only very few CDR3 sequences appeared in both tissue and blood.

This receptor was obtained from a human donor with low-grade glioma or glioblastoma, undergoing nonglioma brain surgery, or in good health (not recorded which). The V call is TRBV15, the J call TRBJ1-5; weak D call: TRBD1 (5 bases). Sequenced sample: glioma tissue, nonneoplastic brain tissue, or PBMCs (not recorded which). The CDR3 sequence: CATIGSSSRGDQPQHF. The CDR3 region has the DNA TGTGCCACCATCGGCTCATCCAGCCGGGGGGACCAGCCCCAGCATTTT.